This T cell receptor beta chain was sequenced during a study of blood T cells in healthy people across ages. This clonotype has just a few counts. V gave up 1 base and J gave up 7 bases, with 11 bases separating them. The CDR3 has 13 residues. Germline V gives CDR1 LGHDT, CDR2 YNNKEL (reference sequence). Combining a sample-barcoded 5' primer with a J-beta primer mix, a second PCR ran for roughly 6 to 12 cycles. TCRdb called the 5' RACE reads again in MiXCR, with one record for every CDR3 protein. Of roughly 930,000 distinct CDR3 sequences detected, 45% to 50% appear once; the ten largest clones hold 13%.

The sample consisted of blood. The chain recombines TRBV3-1 with TRBJ2-7, with D possibly TRBD1 on 6 matching bases. The receptor's source is a man aged 25-45 years in good health. CDR3: CASSQAGQSEQYF. The CDR3 nucleotides read TGTGCCAGCAGCCAAGCCGGACAGAGTGAGCAGTACTTC.